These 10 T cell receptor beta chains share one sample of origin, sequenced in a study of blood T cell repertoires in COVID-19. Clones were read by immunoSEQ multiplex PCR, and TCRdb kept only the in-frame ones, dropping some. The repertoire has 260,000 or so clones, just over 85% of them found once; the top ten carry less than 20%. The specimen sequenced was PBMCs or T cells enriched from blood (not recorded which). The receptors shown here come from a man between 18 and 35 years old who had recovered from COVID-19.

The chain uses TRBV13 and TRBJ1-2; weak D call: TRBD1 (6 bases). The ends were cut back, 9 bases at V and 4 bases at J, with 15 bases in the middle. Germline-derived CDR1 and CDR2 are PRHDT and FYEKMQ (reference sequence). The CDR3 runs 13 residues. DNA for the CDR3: TGTGCCAGTTCCTGGGGGCGCGGCTATGGCTACACCTTC. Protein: CASSWGRGYGYTF.

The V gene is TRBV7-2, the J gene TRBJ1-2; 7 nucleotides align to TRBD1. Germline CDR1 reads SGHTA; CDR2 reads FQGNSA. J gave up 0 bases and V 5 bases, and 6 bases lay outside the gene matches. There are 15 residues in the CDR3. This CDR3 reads CASSISRGSNYGYTF. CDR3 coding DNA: TGTGCCAGCAGCATCAGCAGGGGGTCTAACTATGGCTACACCTTC.

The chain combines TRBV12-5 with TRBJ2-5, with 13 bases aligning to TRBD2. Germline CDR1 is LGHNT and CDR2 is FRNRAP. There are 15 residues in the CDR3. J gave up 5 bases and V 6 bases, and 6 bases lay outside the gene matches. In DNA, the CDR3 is TGTGCTAGTGGCGCACTAGCGGGAGGGCTGGAGACCCAGTACTTC. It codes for CASGALAGGLETQYF.

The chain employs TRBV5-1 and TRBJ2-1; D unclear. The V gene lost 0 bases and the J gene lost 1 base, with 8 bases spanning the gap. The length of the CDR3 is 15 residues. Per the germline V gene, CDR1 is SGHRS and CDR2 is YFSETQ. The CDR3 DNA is TGCGCCAGCAGCTTGGGAGAGGTTTCCTACAATGAGCAGTTCTTC. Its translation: CASSLGEVSYNEQFF.

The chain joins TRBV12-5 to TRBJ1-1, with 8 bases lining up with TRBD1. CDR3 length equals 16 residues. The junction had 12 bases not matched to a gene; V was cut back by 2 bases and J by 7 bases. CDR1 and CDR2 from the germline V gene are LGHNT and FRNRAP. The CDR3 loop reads CASGLTSDRDVLEAFF. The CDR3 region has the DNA TGTGCTAGTGGTTTGACTTCGGACAGGGACGTCCTTGAAGCTTTCTTT.

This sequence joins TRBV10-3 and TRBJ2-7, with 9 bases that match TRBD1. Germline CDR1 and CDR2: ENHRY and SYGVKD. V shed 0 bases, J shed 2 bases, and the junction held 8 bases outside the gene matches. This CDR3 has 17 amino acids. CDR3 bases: TGTGCCATCAGTGAGTCGTCGGGACAGGGACCAGCCTACGAGCAGTACTTC. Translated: CAISESSGQGPAYEQYF.

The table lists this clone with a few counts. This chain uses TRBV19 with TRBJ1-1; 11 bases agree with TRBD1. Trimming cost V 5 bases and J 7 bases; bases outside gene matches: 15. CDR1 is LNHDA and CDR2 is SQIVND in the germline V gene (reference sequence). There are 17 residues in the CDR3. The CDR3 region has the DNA TGTGCCAGTAGTGAAACGCCCTCCGGGACAGGGGGATATGAAGCTTTCTTT. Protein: CASSETPSGTGGYEAFF.

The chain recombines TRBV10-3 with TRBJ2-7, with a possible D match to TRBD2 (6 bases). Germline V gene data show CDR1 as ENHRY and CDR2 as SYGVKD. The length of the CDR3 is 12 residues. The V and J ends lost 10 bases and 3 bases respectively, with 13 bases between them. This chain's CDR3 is CATWDSFYEQYF. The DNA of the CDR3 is TGTGCCACCTGGGACTCGTTCTACGAGCAGTACTTC.

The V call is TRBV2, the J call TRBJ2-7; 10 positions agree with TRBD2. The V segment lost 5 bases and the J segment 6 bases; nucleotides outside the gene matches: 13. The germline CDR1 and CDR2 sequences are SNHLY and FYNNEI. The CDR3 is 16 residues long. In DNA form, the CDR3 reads TGTGCCAGCAGTCGTACGAGGTCGCTAGCGGGAGTCGAGCAGTACTTC. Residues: CASSRTRSLAGVEQYF.

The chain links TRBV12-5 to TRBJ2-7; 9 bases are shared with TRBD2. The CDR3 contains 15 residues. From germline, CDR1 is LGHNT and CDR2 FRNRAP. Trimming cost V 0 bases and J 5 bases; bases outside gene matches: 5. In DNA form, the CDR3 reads TGTGCTAGTGGTTTGGTACCGGGACTAGCTAACGAGCAGTACTTC. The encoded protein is CASGLVPGLANEQYF.